These T cell receptor beta chains were read from a single sample in a study of post-analysis software for immune sequencing data. TCRdb analysed the PCR reads with MiXCR anew, one entry per CDR3 protein. This table has about 800,000 distinct CDR3 sequences, less than 35% appearing once. Sequencing was performed on blood. The receptors come from a girl between 10 and 17 years old with multiple sclerosis. Both conserved end residues are part of each CDR3. The D gene is left open where the match is weak. Part of the rows lack a size; the others show once, few, many or a class for expanded clones.

v_call,clone_size,j_call,d_call,cdr3_aa,cdr3_nt
TRBV10-3,NA,TRBJ2-5,NA,CAISARQVYQETQYF,TGTGCCATCAGTGCTCGACAGGTGTACCAAGAGACCCAGTACTTC
TRBV4-3,NA,TRBJ2-7,NA,CASQEGQGSYEQYF,TGCGCCAGCCAAGAGGGACAAGGCTCCTACGAGCAGTACTTC
TRBV2,many,TRBJ2-4,NA,CASSGTVGGLWNIQYF,TGTGCCAGCAGTGGGACGGTTGGGGGCCTTTGGAACATTCAGTACTTC
TRBV27,NA,TRBJ2-3,TRBD1,CASSLRDRGPADTQYF,TGTGCCAGCAGTCTCCGGGACAGGGGGCCGGCAGATACGCAGTATTTT
TRBV5-1,few,TRBJ2-5,TRBD1,CASSPPPGQGVPTEETQYF,TGCGCCAGCAGCCCCCCTCCGGGACAGGGGGTTCCGACCGAAGAGACCCAGTACTTC
TRBV20-1,NA,TRBJ2-5,NA,CSAPKQGGETQYF,TGCAGTGCTCCGAAACAGGGAGGAGAGACCCAGTACTTC
TRBV3-1,few,TRBJ2-7,NA,CASSQGWDASYEQYF,TGTGCCAGCAGCCAAGGGTGGGACGCCTCCTACGAGCAGTACTTC
TRBV6-2/TRBV6-3,NA,TRBJ2-1,NA,CASTQKGGPFGLAAQFF,TGTGCCAGCACCCAAAAGGGGGGGCCGTTTGGGCTAGCGGCGCAGTTCTTC
TRBV10-3,once,TRBJ1-5,NA,CATRGGEGNQPQHF,TGTGCCACAAGAGGAGGGGAGGGCAATCAGCCCCAGCATTTT
TRBV5-1,few,TRBJ1-2,NA,CASRTRDHYGYTF,TGCGCCAGCAGAACCAGGGACCACTATGGCTACACCTTC